This record concerns one T cell receptor beta chain sequence. The germline V gene has CDR1 GTSNPN and CDR2 SVGIG (reference sequence). The CDR3 consists of 16 residues. Unmatched junction bases numbered 4, after V lost 0 bases and J lost 0 bases. The assay was immunoSEQ multiplex PCR, and TCRdb's table has in-frame clones only and misses some. The table lists under 8,000 clones, 37% of them singletons. The sample belongs to a study of T cell clonotyping in hematopoietic cell transplantation. The V gene is TRBV30, the J gene TRBJ1-4, with 7 bases that match TRBD1. This clonotype was sampled from a female patient aged 55-70 years who had an allogeneic stem cell transplant, so the T cells may come from the graft donor. Some clones in this sample may be carry-over from other donors' samples. Material: peripheral blood mononuclear cells, obtained 30 days after allogeneic stem cell transplant. The CDR3 reads CAWSVGTVATNEKLFF. The CDR3 region has the DNA TGTGCCTGGAGTGTAGGGACAGTTGCAACTAATGAAAAACTGTTTTTT. Full variable domain (remainder filled in from reference TRBV30 and TRBJ1-4): SQTIHQWPATLVQPVGSPLSLECTVEGTSNPNLYWYRQAAGRGLQLLFYSVGIGQISSEVPQNLSASRPQDRQFILSSKKLLLSDSGFYLCAWSVGTVATNEKLFFGSGTQLSVL.